These 26 T cell receptor beta chains were sequenced from one sample in a study of beta chain features in type 1 diabetes. Study-level findings and limits: For Type 1 diabetes patients, all four CD4+ subsets carried TCRB CDR3s that were moderately but significantly shorter.

cDNA synthesis used the whole RNA isolate, giving expressed TCRB sequences. Sequencing used immunoSEQ multiplex PCR; TCRdb keeps in-frame clones, though not all of them. The table includes 600,000 or so clones, roughly 12% detected once. Their target antigens are unknown. Specimen: naive CD4+ T cells from blood. These receptors were obtained from a man younger than 45 with type 1 diabetes.

The CDR3 loop reads CASSEGVIAGELFF. CDR3 bases: TGTGCCAGCAGTGAAGGGGTTATCGCCGGGGAGCTGTTTTTT. V gene TRBV6-1 combines with J gene TRBJ2-2; D not resolved. The V end was cut by 1 base, the J end by 6 bases, with 9 bases between. This CDR3 region has 14 residues. Germline assignment: CDR1 MNHNS and CDR2 SASEGT.

The chain carries TRBV6-5 and TRBJ2-3, with a weak D call TRBD1 (5 bases). The CDR3 is 15 amino acids. Germline V lookup: CDR1 MNHEY, CDR2 SVGAGI. Trimming took 5 bases from V and 5 from J, leaving 17 bases between them. The CDR3 sequence: CASSRRRSGKDTQYF. Here the CDR3 DNA reads TGTGCCAGCAGTCGTCGAAGATCAGGGAAAGATACGCAGTATTTT.

Notes on this clone: The junction and the germline gene differ at one end; a read error may be behind it. DNA for the CDR3: TGTGCCAGCAGCCTAACGACCGGATACCAAGAGACCCAGTACTTC. Translation: CASSLTTGYQETQYF. The V gene is TRBV7-3, the J gene TRBJ2-5; unclear D gene. From germline, CDR1 is SGHTA and CDR2 FQGTGA. The CDR3 totals 15 residues.

This clone occurred a few times. DNA for the CDR3: TGCGCCAGCAGCCTTGACAGGGGCGGAGCTTTCTTT. Translated, it gives CASSLDRGGAFF. This sequence joins TRBV5-1 and TRBJ1-1, with 8 bases lining up with TRBD1. V shed 4 bases and J 10 bases; nucleotides not matched to a gene: 6. The V gene's germline CDR1 is SGHRS and CDR2 YFSETQ. The CDR3 runs to 12 residues.

The chain carries TRBV5-1 and TRBJ2-5; D ambiguous. The V and J ends lost 3 bases and 2 bases respectively, with 14 bases between them. CDR3 length: 15 amino acids. The germline CDR1 and CDR2 sequences are SGHRS and YFSETQ. CDR3 sequence (DNA): TGCGCCAGCAGCTCCGGATCGATCACTCAAGAGACCCAGTACTTC. Its translation is CASSSGSITQETQYF.

This rearrangement joins TRBV30 to TRBJ1-5, with 10 positions matching TRBD1. The V segment lost 1 base and the J segment 7 bases; nucleotides outside the gene matches: 1. The germline V gene has CDR1 GTSNPN and CDR2 SVGIG (reference sequence). The CDR3 consists of 13 residues. This CDR3 reads CAWSGDRGQPQHF. The CDR3 region has the DNA TGTGCCTGGAGTGGGGACAGGGGACAGCCCCAGCATTTT.

The rearrangement links TRBV9 to TRBJ1-2; tentative D call: TRBD1 (5 bases). CDR3 length equals 13 residues. V lost 0 bases, J lost 5 bases, and 8 bases lay in between. Germline V lookup: CDR1 SGDLS, CDR2 YYNGEE. CDR3 nucleotide sequence: TGTGCCAGCAGCGTAGCGAAGGGGTATGGCTACACCTTC. Protein sequence: CASSVAKGYGYTF.

A few counts support this clone. The V gene is TRBV27, the J gene TRBJ2-7; D could derive from TRBD1 or TRBD2 (5 bases each). This CDR3 has 16 amino acids. Between the trimmed V and J ends, which lost 5 bases and 3 bases, there was a span of 20 bases. Per the germline V gene, CDR1 is MNHEY and CDR2 is SMNVEV (reference sequence). The CDR3 DNA reads as TGTGCCAGCAGTCTCCGGGACCCCGATACGGGCTACGAGCAGTACTTC. It is translated as CASSLRDPDTGYEQYF.

This clone has a handful of counts. The chain couples TRBV28 to TRBJ2-4; perhaps TRBD2 as D (5 bases). The CDR3 spans 13 residues. Germline assignment: CDR1 MDHEN and CDR2 SYDVKM. The V gene lost 7 bases and the J gene lost 2 bases, with 9 bases spanning the gap. CDR3 sequence (DNA): TGTGCCAGCAACCCGGGAACCAAAAACATTCAGTACTTC. Its protein product is CASNPGTKNIQYF. The full variable domain, in which reference TRBV28 and TRBJ2-4 provide the parts outside the CDR3, is DVKVTQSSRYLVKRTGEKVFLECVQDMDHENMFWYRQDPGLGLRLIYFSYDVKMKEKGDIPEGYSVSREKKERFSLILESASTNQTSMYLCASNPGTKNIQYFGAGTRLSVL.

V is TRBV2 and J is TRBJ1-2; 8 bases fit TRBD1. V trimming: 1 base; J trimming: 9 bases; junction bases outside the gene matches: 10. The CDR3 is 15 residues long. From germline, CDR1 is SNHLY and CDR2 FYNNEI. The CDR3 here is CASSEGVDRAGSYTF. The CDR3 coding sequence is TGTGCCAGCAGTGAAGGGGTGGACAGGGCGGGAAGCTACACCTTC.

The CDR3 coding sequence is TGTGCCAGCAGTGAAGCGGACAGAGCGGGGGAGCAGTACTTC. It yields the protein CASSEADRAGEQYF. The chain employs TRBV2 and TRBJ2-7; TRBD2 might be the D (7 bases). V gave up 0 bases and J gave up 7 bases, with 13 bases separating them. The V gene's germline CDR1 is SNHLY and CDR2 FYNNEI. The length of the CDR3 is 14 residues.

The chain couples TRBV18 to TRBJ1-2; no reliable D call. This CDR3 is 13 amino acids long. Per the germline V gene, CDR1 is KGHSH and CDR2 is LQKENI. Trimming took off 2 bases at V and 8 bases at J, with 12 bases between the two ends. The CDR3 DNA follows: TGTGCCAGCTCACCAACGGCCGAAGAGGGCTACACCTTC. Translating it yields CASSPTAEEGYTF.

The chain employs TRBV5-1 and TRBJ2-1; D might be TRBD2 (7 bases). Germline CDR1 is SGHRS and CDR2 is YFSETQ. Deletions cut 0 bases from V and 7 bases from J, with 11 bases between. The length of the CDR3 is 14 residues. DNA of the CDR3: TGCGCCAGCAGCTTGGGCGGGGGCGCAAATGAGCAGTTCTTC. It encodes CASSLGGGANEQFF.

This clone was seen more than once but under ten times. The V and J genes are TRBV27 and TRBJ1-6; tentative D call: TRBD1 (5 bases). The ends were cut back, 2 bases at V and 6 bases at J, with 11 bases in the middle. The CDR3 consists of 15 residues. Germline V gene lookup returns CDR1 MNHEY and CDR2 SMNVEV (reference sequence). CDR3 protein: CASSLRGTANSPLHF. CDR3 DNA: TGTGCCAGCAGTTTACGGGGGACTGCTAATTCACCCCTCCACTTT.

There are a few counts of this clone. The V and J genes are TRBV4-2 and TRBJ1-6, with 7 bases fitting TRBD1. This CDR3 region has 16 residues. Trimming at V came to 0 bases and at J to 5 bases, leaving 4 bases not matched to a gene. From germline, CDR1 is LGHNA and CDR2 YNFKEQ. This CDR3 is CASSQEGQSNNSPLHF. Here the CDR3 DNA reads TGTGCCAGCAGCCAAGAGGGACAGTCAAATAATTCACCCCTCCACTTT.

The rearrangement joins TRBV28 to TRBJ2-5; maybe TRBD1 (6 bases). V was cut by 2 bases and J by 3 bases, with 13 bases left in between. Germline V lookup: CDR1 MDHEN, CDR2 SYDVKM. The CDR3 loop spans 15 amino acids. This CDR3 is CASSLGAAGEETQYF. The DNA of the CDR3 is TGTGCCAGCAGTTTAGGCGCGGCAGGGGAAGAGACCCAGTACTTC.

The rearrangement links TRBV7-9 to TRBJ2-1, with TRBD1 identical over 7 bases. V lost 5 bases to trimming and J lost 3 bases; unmatched junction nucleotides: 10. The CDR3 runs 16 residues. Germline V gives CDR1 SEHNR, CDR2 FQNEAQ (reference sequence). The CDR3 DNA reads as TGTGCCAGCAGCAAAAAGGAACAGGGGCACTACAATGAGCAGTTCTTC. This translates into CASSKKEQGHYNEQFF.

The V and J genes are TRBV7-2 and TRBJ1-5; 8 positions agree with TRBD1. Trimming cost V 1 base and J 5 bases; bases outside gene matches: 1. Germline loops: CDR1 SGHTA, CDR2 FQGNSA. The CDR3 spans 14 residues. DNA for the CDR3: TGTGCCAGCAGCTTAGGGGACAGGTATCAGCCCCAGCATTTT. Residues: CASSLGDRYQPQHF. Complete variable domain (other parts from reference TRBV7-2 and TRBJ1-5): GAGVSQSPSNKVTEKGKDVELRCDPISGHTALYWYRQSLGQGLEFLIYFQGNSAPDKSGLPSDRFSAERTGGSVSTLTIQRTQQEDSAVYLCASSLGDRYQPQHFGDGTRLSIL.

This clone was seen only a few times. This chain joins TRBV7-2 and TRBJ1-6, with 8 bases that match TRBD1. The CDR3 runs 14 residues. The V gene end was trimmed by 4 bases and the J gene end by 8 bases; junction bases not matched to a gene: 4. From germline, CDR1 is SGHTA and CDR2 FQGNSA. CDR3 residues: CASSSDRGYSPLHF. CDR3 DNA sequence: TGTGCCAGCAGCTCCGACAGGGGTTATTCACCCCTCCACTTT.

The rearrangement joins TRBV6-5 to TRBJ1-2; no firm D call. V was clipped by 0 bases and J by 5 bases, with 13 bases between them. Per the germline V gene, CDR1 is MNHEY and CDR2 is SVGAGI. CDR3 length: 15 residues. The CDR3 here is CASSYSDRETYGYTF. The CDR3 DNA follows: TGTGCCAGCAGTTACTCCGACCGAGAGACATATGGCTACACCTTC.

The chain recombines TRBV28 with TRBJ1-2; the match to TRBD1 covers 8 bases. CDR1 and CDR2 from the germline V gene are MDHEN and SYDVKM. Trimming removed 3 bases from V and 4 bases from J; junction bases left unmatched: 4. This CDR3 comprises 14 residues. The CDR3 is CASSLGQGAYGYTF. The CDR3 bases are TGTGCCAGCAGTTTGGGGCAGGGGGCCTATGGCTACACCTTC.

This clone was seen only a few times. The chain has TRBV29-1 and TRBJ2-1, with TRBD2 matching 11 bases. The CDR3 is 15 residues long. With V trimmed by 1 base and J by 1 base, 0 bases remained unmatched. Germline V lookup: CDR1 SQVTM, CDR2 ANQGSEA. CDR3 protein: CSVEGLAGSYNEQFF. The CDR3 nucleotides are TGCAGCGTTGAAGGACTAGCGGGGTCCTACAATGAGCAGTTCTTC.

The chain carries TRBV14 and TRBJ2-7, with TRBD1 matching 9 bases. The CDR3 extends over 17 amino acids. Germline V gene lookup returns CDR1 SGHDN and CDR2 FVKESK. The ends lost 4 bases at V and 2 bases at J; junction bases unmatched: 12. The DNA for the CDR3 is TGTGCCAGCAGCCGGGGTACAACAGGGGGCTCTACCTACGAGCAGTACTTC. Protein product: CASSRGTTGGSTYEQYF. Complete variable domain (other parts from reference TRBV14 and TRBJ2-7): EAGVTQFPSHSVIEKGQTVTLRCDPISGHDNLYWYRRVMGKEIKFLLHFVKESKQDESGMPNNRFLAERTGGTYSTLKVQPAELEDSGVYFCASSRGTTGGSTYEQYFGPGTRLTVT.

The V gene is TRBV7-2, the J gene TRBJ2-1; D possibly corresponds to TRBD1 (6 bases). V lost 5 bases and J lost 0, with 11 bases in between. The CDR3 runs 15 residues. Germline V gives CDR1 SGHTA, CDR2 FQGNSA. The CDR3 loop reads CASSARDNSYNEQFF. As DNA, the CDR3 is TGTGCCAGCAGCGCCCGGGACAACTCCTACAATGAGCAGTTCTTC.

V usage is TRBV6-6 and J usage is TRBJ1-1; D not certain. The CDR3 has 16 amino acids. CDR1 and CDR2 (germline): MNHNY, SVGAGI (reference sequence). The V end was cut by 6 bases, the J end by 2 bases, with 19 bases between. The CDR3, as DNA: TGTGCCAGCAGAAACACGGGGTATAGAGGAAACACTGAAGCTTTCTTT. It codes for CASRNTGYRGNTEAFF.

This clone has more than one count but fewer than ten. The rearrangement links TRBV19 to TRBJ1-5; TRBD1 matches at 8 bases. V was pared by 10 bases and J by 1 base, with 9 bases of the junction left unmatched. CDR3 length equals 15 residues. CDR1 LNHDA and CDR2 SQIVND come from the germline V gene (reference sequence). CDR3 sequence: CATGGQEWSNQPQHF. The CDR3 DNA is TGTGCCACGGGGGGACAGGAATGGAGCAATCAGCCCCAGCATTTT.